This T cell receptor beta chain was captured in a study of blood T cell repertoires in COVID-19. For the study at large: Spain, Italy and the United States supplied samples that represented acute and convalescent COVID-19. In each case, the material was cDNA or gDNA derived from T cells, B-cell-depleted T cells, or PBMCs.

V lost 4 bases to trimming and J lost 2 bases; unmatched junction nucleotides: 3. CDR3 length: 15 amino acids. Germline V gives CDR1 SGHTA, CDR2 FQGTGA. The sample holds one count of this clone. Authors' methods: Estimated nucleated cell counts came from reference gene primer amplification. The table came from immunoSEQ multiplex PCR; TCRdb's copy has only in-frame clones and leaves some out. V and J calls plus clone size are reproduced from that table; the DNA served to infer D and trimming. The sample yields some 52,000 clones, roughly 87% seen once. Sequencing was done on a sample of peripheral blood. The sequence was collected from a human donor with active COVID-19. The donor label of this sample is uncertain. The rearrangement uses TRBV7-3 and TRBJ2-2; TRBD1 aligns across 8 bases. The CDR3 spells CASSWGQANTGELFF. The CDR3 region has the DNA TGTGCCAGCAGCTGGGGACAGGCCAACACCGGGGAGCTGTTTTTT. The full variable domain, with the rest looked up from reference TRBV7-3 and TRBJ2-2, is GAGVSQTPSNKVTEKGKYVELRCDPISGHTALYWYRQSLGQGPEFLIYFQGTGAADDSGLPNDRFFAVRPEGSVSTLKIQRTERGDSAVYLCASSWGQANTGELFFGEGSRLTVL.